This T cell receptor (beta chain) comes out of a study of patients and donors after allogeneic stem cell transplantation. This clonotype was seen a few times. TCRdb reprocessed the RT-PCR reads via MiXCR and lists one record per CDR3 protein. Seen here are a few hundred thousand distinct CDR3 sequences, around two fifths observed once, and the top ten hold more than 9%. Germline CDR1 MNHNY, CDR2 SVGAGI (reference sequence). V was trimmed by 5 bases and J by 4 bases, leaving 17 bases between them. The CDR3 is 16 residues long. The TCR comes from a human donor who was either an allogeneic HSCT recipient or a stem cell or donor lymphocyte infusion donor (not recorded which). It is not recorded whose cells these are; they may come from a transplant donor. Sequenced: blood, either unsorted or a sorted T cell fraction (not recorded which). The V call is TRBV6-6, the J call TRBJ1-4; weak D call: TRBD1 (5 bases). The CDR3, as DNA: TGTGCCAGCAGTGCAAGCCCGGGACGAATTAATGAAAAACTGTTTTTT. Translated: CASSASPGRINEKLFF.